This is a list of T cell receptor beta chains from one sample in a study of graft-versus-host responses after intestinal transplantation. The method was immunoSEQ multiplex PCR; TCRdb's version includes in-frame clones alone and lacks a portion of them. This table has over 100,000 clones, 85% to 95% appearing once. Antigens of these TCRs are unknown. The starting material was unstimulated CD8+ T cells sorted from spleen or lymph node cells, obtained before transplant. These TCRs come from a human donor who was the organ donor for an intestinal transplant. Both conserved end residues are part of each CDR3. A D gene is named only where the DNA matches it firmly. Clone size appears in some rows only: once, few, many, or a class for an expanded clone.

j_gene: TRBJ2-3
v_gene: TRBV28
abundance: -
d_gene: -
CDR3nt: TGTGCCAGCAGTTTAGGCTACCTATCCTGGCGGCCCACAGATACGCAGTATTTT
CDR3aa: CASSLGYLSWRPTDTQYF

j_gene: TRBJ1-2
v_gene: TRBV5-1
abundance: -
d_gene: TRBD1
CDR3nt: TGCGCCAGCAGCTTCGGGACAGGGAGGGATGGCTACACCTTC
CDR3aa: CASSFGTGRDGYTF

j_gene: TRBJ1-1
v_gene: TRBV27
abundance: -
d_gene: -
CDR3nt: TGTGCCAGCAGCCATTCTCAGGGTCTGAACACTGAAGCTTTCTTT
CDR3aa: CASSHSQGLNTEAFF

j_gene: TRBJ2-2
v_gene: TRBV7-9
abundance: -
d_gene: TRBD2
CDR3nt: TGTGCCAGCAGCGGACTAGCGGGAGCCGGGGAGCTGTTTTTT
CDR3aa: CASSGLAGAGELFF

j_gene: TRBJ1-2
v_gene: TRBV2
abundance: -
d_gene: TRBD1
CDR3nt: TGTGCCAGCAGTGAAAGACAGGGGGCCCCTAACTATGGCTACACCTTC
CDR3aa: CASSERQGAPNYGYTF

j_gene: TRBJ2-3
v_gene: TRBV6-5
abundance: -
d_gene: TRBD2
CDR3nt: TGTGCCAGCAGGCGACTAGCGGGAATCACAGATACGCAGTATTTT
CDR3aa: CASRRLAGITDTQYF

j_gene: TRBJ2-3
v_gene: TRBV30
abundance: -
d_gene: TRBD2
CDR3nt: TGTGCCTGGAGTGGGACTAGCGGGAGCACAGATACGCAGTATTTT
CDR3aa: CAWSGTSGSTDTQYF

j_gene: TRBJ2-1
v_gene: TRBV7-8
abundance: -
d_gene: TRBD2
CDR3nt: TGTGCCAGCAGCTTAGGAACTAGCGGGAGTTACAATGAGCAGTTCTTC
CDR3aa: CASSLGTSGSYNEQFF

j_gene: TRBJ2-7
v_gene: TRBV5-1
abundance: -
d_gene: TRBD1
CDR3nt: TGCGCCAGCAGCGGGGGACAGGGGCCCTCCTACGAGCAGTACTTC
CDR3aa: CASSGGQGPSYEQYF

j_gene: TRBJ2-7
v_gene: TRBV19
abundance: -
d_gene: TRBD2
CDR3nt: TGTGCCAGTAGTATAGGAGGCGGGAGCGAGCAGTACTTC
CDR3aa: CASSIGGGSEQYF

j_gene: TRBJ1-2
v_gene: TRBV6-6
abundance: -
d_gene: -
CDR3nt: TGTGCCAGCAGTTCAGGGCCATATGGCTACACCTTC
CDR3aa: CASSSGPYGYTF

j_gene: TRBJ2-2
v_gene: TRBV28
abundance: -
d_gene: TRBD2
CDR3nt: TGTGCCAGCAGTGACCCGGGACTAGAGGCAGCAGGGGAGCTGTTTTTT
CDR3aa: CASSDPGLEAAGELFF

j_gene: TRBJ2-5
v_gene: TRBV4-1
abundance: -
d_gene: TRBD2
CDR3nt: TGCGCCAGCAGCCAGTCGTTTAAGGGAGGGGAGACCCAGTACTTC
CDR3aa: CASSQSFKGGETQYF

j_gene: TRBJ2-7
v_gene: TRBV27
abundance: -
d_gene: -
CDR3nt: TGTGCCAGCAGTTGGGGCAGGGATTTGAACGAGCAGTACTTC
CDR3aa: CASSWGRDLNEQYF

j_gene: TRBJ2-7
v_gene: TRBV19
abundance: -
d_gene: -
CDR3nt: TGTGCCAGTAGTCCCTCAGACAGACCCTACGAGCAGTACTTC
CDR3aa: CASSPSDRPYEQYF

j_gene: TRBJ2-3
v_gene: TRBV6-5
abundance: -
d_gene: -
CDR3nt: TGTGCCAGCAGTTTCCGACAGACTAGCACAGATACGCAGTATTTT
CDR3aa: CASSFRQTSTDTQYF

j_gene: TRBJ2-1
v_gene: TRBV6-6
abundance: -
d_gene: -
CDR3nt: TGTGCCAGCAGTTACCTTCTAGGGGCAAATGAGCAGTTCTTC
CDR3aa: CASSYLLGANEQFF

j_gene: TRBJ1-1
v_gene: TRBV19
abundance: -
d_gene: -
CDR3nt: TGTGCCACTGCGATGAACACTGAAGCTTTCTTT
CDR3aa: CATAMNTEAFF

j_gene: TRBJ2-3
v_gene: TRBV29-1
abundance: -
d_gene: TRBD2
CDR3nt: TGCAGCGTCGAGGGACTAGCGGACGATTTAGATACGCAGTATTTT
CDR3aa: CSVEGLADDLDTQYF

j_gene: TRBJ2-1
v_gene: TRBV5-5
abundance: -
d_gene: TRBD1
CDR3nt: TGTGCCAGCAGCTTGGCCTCGGATCCCCGGGACAGGGCTTTCTTC
CDR3aa: CASSLASDPRDRAFF

j_gene: TRBJ2-5
v_gene: TRBV5-4
abundance: -
d_gene: -
CDR3nt: TGTGCCAGCAGCTTGTGGCCAGGGATCCAAGAGACCCAGTACTTC
CDR3aa: CASSLWPGIQETQYF

j_gene: TRBJ2-1
v_gene: TRBV20-1
abundance: -
d_gene: -
CDR3nt: TGCAGTGCTCCAGGGGCACGTGAGCAGTTCTTC
CDR3aa: CSAPGAREQFF

j_gene: TRBJ2-7
v_gene: TRBV28
abundance: -
d_gene: TRBD2
CDR3nt: TGTGCCAGCAGTTTATTCGGACTAGCCTACGAGCAGTACTTC
CDR3aa: CASSLFGLAYEQYF

j_gene: TRBJ2-7
v_gene: TRBV19
abundance: -
d_gene: TRBD2
CDR3nt: TGTGCCAGTAGTATAGCGGGCGGGAGTAATTTTTACGAGCAGTACTTC
CDR3aa: CASSIAGGSNFYEQYF

j_gene: TRBJ2-3
v_gene: TRBV9
abundance: -
d_gene: TRBD1
CDR3nt: TGTGCCAGCAGCCCCGGACAGGGATATACAGATACGCAGTATTTT
CDR3aa: CASSPGQGYTDTQYF

j_gene: TRBJ2-2
v_gene: TRBV7-8
abundance: once
d_gene: TRBD1
CDR3nt: TGTGCCAGCAGAGCCGGGACAGGGGGCGCGGAGACCGGGGAGCTGTTTTTT
CDR3aa: CASRAGTGGAETGELFF

j_gene: TRBJ2-5
v_gene: TRBV29-1
abundance: once
d_gene: -
CDR3nt: TGCAGCGGCCCAGGGTTCCGCGAGACCCAGTACTTC
CDR3aa: CSGPGFRETQYF

j_gene: TRBJ2-3
v_gene: TRBV13
abundance: -
d_gene: -
CDR3nt: TGTGCCAGCAGCTTATCGACTACTGGGGGTACGCAGTATTTT
CDR3aa: CASSLSTTGGTQYF

j_gene: TRBJ1-1
v_gene: TRBV6-1
abundance: -
d_gene: -
CDR3nt: TGTGCCAGCAGTGAATATGCAGGGGCAATGAACACTGAAGCTTTCTTT
CDR3aa: CASSEYAGAMNTEAFF

j_gene: TRBJ2-1
v_gene: TRBV19
abundance: -
d_gene: TRBD2
CDR3nt: TGTGCCAGTAGTACATGGGAAGCGGGGGTAACCAACAATGAGCAGTTCTTC
CDR3aa: CASSTWEAGVTNNEQFF

j_gene: TRBJ2-7
v_gene: TRBV7-9
abundance: -
d_gene: -
CDR3nt: TGTGCCAGCAGCTACAACTACGAGCAGTACTTC
CDR3aa: CASSYNYEQYF

j_gene: TRBJ2-2
v_gene: TRBV27
abundance: once
d_gene: -
CDR3nt: TGTGCCAGCACTACGCACGAGGACGGACCTCACACCGGGGAGCTGTTTTTT
CDR3aa: CASTTHEDGPHTGELFF

j_gene: TRBJ1-1
v_gene: TRBV6-1
abundance: -
d_gene: -
CDR3nt: TGTGCCAGCAGTGAATGGGGTGGGGGCGGAGGGACTGAAGCTTTCTTT
CDR3aa: CASSEWGGGGGTEAFF

j_gene: TRBJ2-7
v_gene: TRBV7-8
abundance: -
d_gene: -
CDR3nt: TGTGCCAGCAGCTTAAATGTTGTCAGTTACGAGCAGTACTTC
CDR3aa: CASSLNVVSYEQYF

j_gene: TRBJ2-7
v_gene: TRBV5-4
abundance: once
d_gene: TRBD2
CDR3nt: TGTGCCAGCAGCTCCAGCGGGAGCGACGAGCAGTACTTC
CDR3aa: CASSSSGSDEQYF

j_gene: TRBJ2-5
v_gene: TRBV29-1
abundance: -
d_gene: -
CDR3nt: TGCAGCGCCGAAAGGTCAGAGACCCAGTACTTC
CDR3aa: CSAERSETQYF

j_gene: TRBJ2-5
v_gene: TRBV6-1
abundance: -
d_gene: TRBD2
CDR3nt: TGTGCCAGCAGCTGGACTAGCTTACAAGAGACCCAGTACTTC
CDR3aa: CASSWTSLQETQYF

j_gene: TRBJ2-7
v_gene: TRBV5-1
abundance: -
d_gene: TRBD2
CDR3nt: TGCGCCAGCAGCTTGGCCTCACGAGCGGGAGGCCATTCGTACGAGCAGTACTTC
CDR3aa: CASSLASRAGGHSYEQYF

j_gene: TRBJ2-7
v_gene: TRBV6-5
abundance: -
d_gene: -
CDR3nt: TGTGCCAGCAGTGCGGGACAGAGCTACGAGCAGTACTTC
CDR3aa: CASSAGQSYEQYF

j_gene: TRBJ1-1
v_gene: TRBV19
abundance: few
d_gene: -
CDR3nt: TGTGCCAGTAGTATCAATTGGAAGGGCCAAGCTTTCTTT
CDR3aa: CASSINWKGQAFF

j_gene: TRBJ2-1
v_gene: TRBV7-8
abundance: -
d_gene: TRBD2
CDR3nt: TGTGCCAGCAGCTTAGCGTGGACTAGCGGCAAGTCGGGCAATGAGCAGTTCTTC
CDR3aa: CASSLAWTSGKSGNEQFF

j_gene: TRBJ2-7
v_gene: TRBV6-5
abundance: -
d_gene: -
CDR3nt: TGTGCCAGCAGTGAAGCGGGTCCCTACGAGCAGTACTTC
CDR3aa: CASSEAGPYEQYF

j_gene: TRBJ2-4
v_gene: TRBV5-1
abundance: -
d_gene: TRBD2
CDR3nt: TGCGCCAGCAGCTTCGGGACTAGCGGGAGGTTCATTCAGTACTTC
CDR3aa: CASSFGTSGRFIQYF

j_gene: TRBJ1-1
v_gene: TRBV19
abundance: once
d_gene: -
CDR3nt: TGTGCCAGTAGTATAGTTGGAAGCTGGCTTATGAACACTGAAGCTTTCTTT
CDR3aa: CASSIVGSWLMNTEAFF

j_gene: TRBJ1-1
v_gene: TRBV5-1
abundance: once
d_gene: -
CDR3nt: TGCGCCAGCAGCTGGGTGACAGGAAAGGCTGAAGCTTTCTTT
CDR3aa: CASSWVTGKAEAFF

j_gene: TRBJ1-1
v_gene: TRBV19
abundance: -
d_gene: -
CDR3nt: TGTGCCAGTAGTATGAGGGGCCGGAACACTGAAGCTTTCTTT
CDR3aa: CASSMRGRNTEAFF

j_gene: TRBJ2-2
v_gene: TRBV7-6
abundance: once
d_gene: -
CDR3nt: TGTGCCAGCAGCCTTACCATGGGAATTTCCGGGGAGCTGTTTTTT
CDR3aa: CASSLTMGISGELFF

j_gene: TRBJ1-2
v_gene: TRBV4-1
abundance: -
d_gene: -
CDR3nt: TGCGCCAGCAGCCAAGTATCGACAGCCTCTGGCTATGGCTACACCTTC
CDR3aa: CASSQVSTASGYGYTF

j_gene: TRBJ2-7
v_gene: TRBV6-5
abundance: -
d_gene: -
CDR3nt: TGTGCCAGCAGTCCAGACAGCCATCTCTACGAGCAGTACTTC
CDR3aa: CASSPDSHLYEQYF

j_gene: TRBJ2-7
v_gene: TRBV6-5
abundance: -
d_gene: -
CDR3nt: TGTGCCAGCAGTTATGCAGGGAACTACGAGCAGTACTTC
CDR3aa: CASSYAGNYEQYF

j_gene: TRBJ2-1
v_gene: TRBV7-7
abundance: -
d_gene: -
CDR3nt: TGTGCCAGCAGCTCCCCCCATGGGGAGCAGTTCTTC
CDR3aa: CASSSPHGEQFF

j_gene: TRBJ2-2
v_gene: TRBV29-1
abundance: -
d_gene: -
CDR3nt: TGCAGCGTTCATCCGAGGACCGGGGAGCTGTTTTTT
CDR3aa: CSVHPRTGELFF

j_gene: TRBJ2-7
v_gene: TRBV10-3
abundance: -
d_gene: TRBD2
CDR3nt: TGTGCCATCAGGACTAGCGGGAACGAGCAGTACTTC
CDR3aa: CAIRTSGNEQYF